One T cell receptor beta chain is described in this entry. The V end was cut by 7 bases, the J end by 12 bases, with 25 bases between. The CDR3 is made up of 15 amino acids. Looked up from germline, CDR1 is MNHNY and CDR2 is SVGAGI (reference sequence). Per the original data handling: Researchers report that nucleated cell counts were estimated from reference gene primer amplification. TCRdb keeps only in-frame clones here, not all; method: immunoSEQ multiplex PCR. V, J and clone size are those of that table, while D and trimming were read from the DNA. The sample has around 240,000 clones; around 80% are singletons. The sample comes from a study of blood T cell repertoires in COVID-19. For the study at large: Material from acute and convalescent COVID-19 was sourced from the United States, Italy and Spain. Sources were T cells, B-cell-depleted T cells, or PBMCs; the material itself was cDNA or gDNA.

The origin of this receptor is a woman of 80 years or more with acute or convalescent COVID-19. Sample: peripheral blood. The V and J genes are TRBV6-6 and TRBJ2-1; D might be TRBD1 (5 bases). The CDR3 sequence: CASTIGQAQAFRQFF. Here the CDR3 DNA reads TGTGCCAGCACCATAGGACAAGCCCAGGCTTTCAGGCAGTTCTTC.